The 31 T cell receptor beta chains given below trace back to one sample, sequenced in a study of patients and donors after allogeneic stem cell transplantation. TCRdb redid the calling of the RT-PCR reads with MiXCR, one entry per CDR3 protein. Among under 200,000 distinct CDR3 sequences listed, approximately 22% were seen once. Sequenced input: blood, either unsorted or a sorted T cell fraction (not recorded which). All receptors come from a human donor who was either an allogeneic HSCT recipient or a stem cell or donor lymphocyte infusion donor (not recorded which). It is not recorded whose cells these are; they may come from a transplant donor.

At least ten counts were recorded for this clonotype. V and J are TRBV5-1 and TRBJ1-3, with TRBD1 as a possible D gene (5 bases). Germline V gene lookup returns CDR1 SGHRS and CDR2 YFSETQ. V was trimmed by 0 bases and J by 0 bases, leaving 16 bases between them. CDR3 length equals 18 residues. The CDR3 nucleotides are TGCGCCAGCAGCTTGGACAACCAGGGTCCCCGCTCTGGAAACACCATATATTTT. The encoded protein is CASSLDNQGPRSGNTIYF. Drawing the rest from reference TRBV5-1 and TRBJ1-3, the complete variable domain is KAGVTQTPRYLIKTRGQQVTLSCSPISGHRSVSWYQQTPGQGLQFLFEYFSETQRNKGNFPGRFSGRQFSNSRSEMNVSTLELGDSALYLCASSLDNQGPRSGNTIYFGEGSWLTVV.

The chain joins TRBV6-6 to TRBJ1-4; tentative D call: TRBD1 (6 bases). The CDR3 spans 11 residues. Per germline, CDR1 MNHNY and CDR2 SVGAGI (reference sequence). Trimming removed 6 bases at V and 17 bases at J, with 16 bases between. The CDR3 is CASRFTDSFFF. The DNA for the CDR3 is TGTGCCAGCAGGTTTACGGACAGTTTCTTTTTT.

This clonotype was detected a few times. The CDR3 protein is CASSSRPLPRGYTF. As DNA, the CDR3 is TGTGCCAGCAGTTCCCGTCCTCTGCCTAGGGGCTACACCTTC. V and J are TRBV28 and TRBJ1-2; D gene unclear. Germline V gives CDR1 MDHEN, CDR2 SYDVKM. Deletions cut 4 bases from V and 8 bases from J, with 17 bases between. The CDR3 consists of 14 residues.

This chain uses TRBV12-3 or TRBV12-4 with TRBJ2-1; D call uncertain. V was shortened by 5 bases and J by 14 bases, with 16 bases between the two germline ends. The CDR3 sequence is 12 residues long. CDR3 sequence reads: CASSPSSVMEFF. The CDR3 bases are TGTGCCAGCAGTCCCTCCAGCGTCATGGAGTTCTTC.

V usage is TRBV20-1 and J usage is TRBJ1-2; D is perhaps TRBD1 (6 bases). The V end lost 1 base, the J end lost 4 bases, and 13 bases lay between the germline ends. This CDR3 has 14 amino acids. The germline gives CDR1 DFQATT, CDR2 SNEGSKA (reference sequence). The CDR3: CSARGGQQLYGYTF. The CDR3 nucleotides are TGCAGTGCTAGAGGCGGACAGCAGCTCTATGGCTACACCTTC.

This clonotype came up a few times. The chain joins TRBV5-1 to TRBJ1-2; 7 bases agree with TRBD1. This CDR3 region has 14 residues. CDR1 is SGHRS, CDR2 YFSETQ, per germline. The V and J ends lost 0 bases and 3 bases, in that order; junction bases with no gene match: 2. The CDR3 sequence: CASSLVQGDYGYTF. The CDR3 DNA follows: TGCGCCAGCAGCTTGGTCCAGGGGGACTATGGCTACACCTTC.

This clonotype showed up many times. The chain uses TRBV6-1 and TRBJ1-5; D not resolved. Trimming pared 5 bases from V and 3 bases from J, leaving 8 bases between. Per germline, CDR1 MNHNS and CDR2 SASEGT. The CDR3 loop spans 13 amino acids. CDR3 protein: CASSYDSNQPQHF. CDR3 sequence (DNA): TGTGCCAGCAGTTACGATTCCAATCAGCCCCAGCATTTT.

The chain combines TRBV20-1 with TRBJ2-7; the D gene is possibly TRBD2 (6 bases). Germline CDR1 DFQATT, CDR2 SNEGSKA (reference sequence). V was clipped by 3 bases and J by 9 bases, with 15 bases between them. The CDR3 runs 12 residues. In DNA form, the CDR3 reads TGCAGTGCTAGTATGGGACTTCGAGGGCAGTACTTC. It yields the protein CSASMGLRGQYF.

The V call is TRBV7-9, the J call TRBJ2-1; 8 bases are a match to TRBD1. CDR1 SEHNR and CDR2 FQNEAQ come from the germline V gene (reference sequence). CDR3 length: 17 residues. J lost 4 bases, V lost 1 base, and 9 bases had no gene match. CDR3 sequence: CASSLGFGTGSYNEQFF. CDR3 coding DNA: TGTGCCAGCAGCTTAGGATTTGGGACAGGATCTTACAATGAGCAGTTCTTC.

V gene TRBV29-1 combines with J gene TRBJ2-2; tentatively, D is TRBD2 (6 bases). CDR3 length equals 13 residues. Looked up from germline, CDR1 is SQVTM and CDR2 is ANQGSEA. Trimming removed 6 bases from V and 5 bases from J, with 13 bases in between. The CDR3 bases are TGCAGCGTCCACCTAGCGTTTACCGGGGAGCTGTTTTTT. Residues: CSVHLAFTGELFF.

This clonotype was counted at least ten times. CDR3 in amino acids: CASSFWAAGRVNTEAFF. CDR3 coding DNA: TGTGCCAGCAGTTTTTGGGCGGCAGGGCGGGTTAACACTGAAGCTTTCTTT. The chain combines TRBV12-3 or TRBV12-4 with TRBJ1-1, with D possibly matching TRBD1 (5 bases). V shed 3 bases and J shed 2 bases, with 19 bases lying between them. This CDR3 spans 17 amino acids.

The table lists this clonotype with a few counts. The rearrangement joins TRBV12-3 or TRBV12-4 to TRBJ1-3, with TRBD1 matching 10 bases. The CDR3 length is 17 residues. V trimming: 7 bases; J trimming: 0 bases; junction bases outside the gene matches: 9. The CDR3: CASTCSRTGGSGNTIYF. The CDR3 bases are TGTGCCAGCACCTGTAGCCGGACAGGGGGCTCTGGAAACACCATATATTTT.

In this sample, this clonotype turned up many times. The rearrangement links TRBV29-1 to TRBJ1-1, with D perhaps TRBD1 (5 bases). This CDR3 is built from 13 residues. The V end lost 1 base, the J end lost 0 bases, and 6 bases lay between the germline ends. The germline CDR1 and CDR2 sequences are SQVTM and ANQGSEA. The CDR3 protein is CSVEGGMNTEAFF. The CDR3 DNA reads TGCAGCGTTGAAGGGGGGATGAACACTGAAGCTTTCTTT.

This clonotype is termed medium-sized. The chain carries TRBV4-1 and TRBJ1-5; D not resolved. This CDR3 has 14 amino acids. Germline assignment: CDR1 MGHRA and CDR2 YSYEKL. V lost 0 bases to trimming and J lost 5 bases, with 8 bases between them. CDR3 protein: CASSQERGHQPQHF. The CDR3 DNA sequence: TGCGCCAGCAGCCAAGAAAGAGGGCATCAGCCCCAGCATTTT.

Ten or more counts support this clonotype. This chain connects TRBV3-1 to TRBJ1-6; D is ambiguous. CDR3 length equals 13 residues. Germline lookup yields CDR1 LGHDT and CDR2 YNNKEL (reference sequence). V was cut by 1 base and J by 10 bases, with 8 bases left in between. The CDR3 sequence is CASSQGTGSPLHF. The CDR3 nucleotides are TGTGCCAGCAGCCAAGGGACGGGATCACCCCTCCACTTT.

The rearrangement uses TRBV27 and TRBJ2-5; D might be TRBD1 or TRBD2, each matching 5 bases. V was shortened by 4 bases and J by 7 bases, with 16 bases between the two germline ends. The germline V gene encodes CDR1 MNHEY and CDR2 SMNVEV (reference sequence). This CDR3 region has 14 residues. For the CDR3, the DNA is TGTGCCAGCAGTTATAGACAGCACGCGGGGACCCAGTACTTC. Translated, it gives CASSYRQHAGTQYF.

The V call is TRBV3-1, the J call TRBJ1-1; D might be TRBD1 (6 bases). V was pared by 6 bases and J by 2 bases, with 19 bases between. The CDR3 consists of 16 residues. Germline assignment: CDR1 LGHDT and CDR2 YNNKEL (reference sequence). CDR3 residues: CASSLTPDRPNTEAFF. CDR3 DNA: TGTGCCAGCAGTCTTACACCTGACAGGCCTAACACTGAAGCTTTCTTT.

The genes are TRBV4-3 and TRBJ2-5; 7 bases align to TRBD2. CDR3 length: 17 residues. Germline V gives CDR1 LGHNA, CDR2 YSLEER. V shed 0 bases and J 1 base; nucleotides not matched to a gene: 8. The CDR3 DNA follows: TGCGCCAGCAGCCAAGAACCAGCGGGGATAATCCAAGAGACCCAGTACTTC. Residues: CASSQEPAGIIQETQYF.

This clonotype has just a few counts. The rearrangement links TRBV29-1 to TRBJ1-2; D remains unclear. This CDR3 spans 11 amino acids. Trimming shortened V by 6 bases and J by 6 bases, and 11 bases separated the two germline ends. Germline V gives CDR1 SQVTM, CDR2 ANQGSEA. Here the CDR3 DNA reads TGCAGCGTGATACCGGTTGATGGCTACACCTTC. This gives the protein CSVIPVDGYTF.

The chain uses TRBV29-1 and TRBJ2-7; weak D call: TRBD2 (5 bases). The germline CDR1 and CDR2 sequences are SQVTM and ANQGSEA. The CDR3 consists of 13 residues. V was cut by 4 bases and J by 3 bases, with 13 bases left in between. The CDR3 loop is CSVGLAGDYEQYF. In DNA, the CDR3 is TGCAGCGTTGGCCTAGCAGGAGACTACGAGCAGTACTTC.

The rearrangement uses TRBV24-1 and TRBJ1-1; tentatively, D is TRBD1 (6 bases). V lost 12 bases to trimming and J lost 6 bases, with 10 bases between them. Germline CDR1 KGHDR, CDR2 SFDVKD. The CDR3 has 10 amino acids. This CDR3 is CAVGQPEAFF. As DNA, the CDR3 is TGTGCCGTAGGACAGCCTGAAGCTTTCTTT.

The chain is built from TRBV2 and TRBJ2-7, with 8 nucleotides matching TRBD1. This CDR3 has 14 amino acids. Germline CDR1 and CDR2: SNHLY and FYNNEI. J gave up 7 bases and V 4 bases, and 9 bases lay outside the gene matches. CDR3 protein: CASSGTGQLWEQYF. CDR3 nucleotide sequence: TGTGCCAGCAGTGGGACAGGGCAATTGTGGGAGCAGTACTTC.

This clonotype appeared many times. The rearrangement uses TRBV12-3 or TRBV12-4 and TRBJ1-4, with D uncertain. Trimming shortened V by 6 bases and J by 7 bases, and 18 bases separated the two germline ends. CDR3 length equals 15 residues. CDR3 nucleotides: TGTGCCAGCAGGGATGGACGGCGGGATGGTGAAAAACTGTTTTTT. This codes for CASRDGRRDGEKLFF.

The chain uses TRBV12-3 or TRBV12-4 and TRBJ2-2, with TRBD1 identical over 9 bases. V shed 4 bases and J 7 bases; nucleotides not matched to a gene: 13. CDR3 length: 17 amino acids. The DNA of the CDR3 is TGTGCCAGCAGTTCCCCAGCCGGGACAGGGCATGACGGGGAGCTGTTTTTT. It encodes CASSSPAGTGHDGELFF.

The chain recombines TRBV19 with TRBJ1-1, with D unclear. Trimming left V 0 bases short and J 2 bases short, with 4 bases between. The CDR3 totals 13 residues. The germline gives CDR1 LNHDA, CDR2 SQIVND (reference sequence). CDR3 sequence (DNA): TGTGCCAGTAGTATAGAAGGAAACACTGAAGCTTTCTTT. The encoded protein is CASSIEGNTEAFF.

The chain combines TRBV7-9 with TRBJ1-4; D is unclear. V was clipped by 8 bases and J by 4 bases, with 5 bases between them. The CDR3 loop spans 11 amino acids. Germline values: CDR1 SEHNR, CDR2 FQNEAQ (reference sequence). In DNA, the CDR3 is TGTGCCAGCGGGCATAATGAAAAACTGTTTTTT. Protein: CASGHNEKLFF.

The chain joins TRBV19 to TRBJ2-5; D could derive from TRBD1 or TRBD2 (5 bases each). Trimming took 1 base from V and 1 from J, leaving 10 bases between them. Germline V gene sequence: CDR1 LNHDA, CDR2 SQIVND (reference sequence). CDR3 length: 15 residues. The CDR3 region is CASSIVWGTQETQYF. CDR3 DNA sequence: TGTGCCAGTAGTATAGTTTGGGGGACCCAAGAGACCCAGTACTTC.

The V gene is TRBV5-1, the J gene TRBJ2-7; 10 positions agree with TRBD1. Germline V lookup: CDR1 SGHRS, CDR2 YFSETQ. This CDR3 spans 15 amino acids. Losses at the gene ends were 3 bases for V and 5 bases for J; bases not matched to a gene: 8. The CDR3 protein is CASSSAGTGADEQYF. The CDR3 DNA is TGCGCCAGCAGCTCTGCCGGGACAGGGGCTGACGAGCAGTACTTC.

This clonotype turned up a few times. The chain has TRBV10-3 and TRBJ1-2; D gene ambiguous. CDR1 and CDR2 from the germline V gene are ENHRY and SYGVKD. Trimming pared 3 bases from V and 4 bases from J, leaving 21 bases between. The CDR3 length is 17 residues. The chain's CDR3 is CAISEERPWEEIYGYTF. The CDR3 bases are TGTGCCATCAGTGAAGAGCGGCCCTGGGAGGAGATCTATGGCTACACCTTC.

This chain connects TRBV9 to TRBJ2-1, with D maybe TRBD2 (6 bases). Trimming cost V 4 bases and J 10 bases, with 15 bases left between them. Germline V gives CDR1 SGDLS, CDR2 YYNGEE. This CDR3 is built from 13 residues. CDR3 sequence: CASSQAGTSEQFF. The DNA of the CDR3 is TGTGCCAGCAGCCAAGCCGGGACTTCGGAGCAGTTCTTC.

Worth noting for this clonotype: A junction end diverges from the germline sequence, so it may reflect a read error. V gene TRBV20-1 combines with J gene TRBJ1-5; D is possibly TRBD1 (5 bases). The CDR3 runs to 15 residues. From germline, CDR1 is DFQATT and CDR2 SNEGSKA (reference sequence). This CDR3 is CSARKPGRRYHPQHF. The CDR3 region has the DNA TGCAGTGCTAGAAAACCGGGACGGAGGTATCACCCCCAGCATTTT.